This T cell receptor (beta chain) came from a study of cytomegalovirus exposure and HLA in healthy donors. Germline values: CDR1 LNHDA, CDR2 SQIVND (reference sequence). The CDR3 has 15 residues. Between the trimmed V and J ends, which lost 3 bases and 0 bases, there was a span of 11 bases. The PCR made use of 60 Vbeta and 13 Jbeta primers. Some clones are missing from TCRdb's copy, which holds only in-frame ones; the method was immunoSEQ multiplex PCR. The sample consists of some 220,000 clones, 82% of them appearing once. The chain couples TRBV19 to TRBJ1-1; no reliable D call. The receptor was derived from a woman in her forties in good health and CMV-seronegative. Sequenced material: PBMCs. The DNA for the CDR3 is TGTGCCAGTAGTATCTCAGTTAGCATGAACACTGAAGCTTTCTTT. Its translation is CASSISVSMNTEAFF.